This TCR beta chain was sequenced during a study of blood T cells in healthy people across ages (dated by TCRdb to the mid-2010s). Study-level background: In model experiments, template switching captured about one uniquely barcoded TCR beta cDNA molecule for every two T cells. Using deep sequencing normalized with unique cDNA molecular identifiers, the study measured how TCR beta repertoire diversity changes with age. The donors were split into four age groups: young (average 16 years), middle-aged (about 40), aged (more than 60) and long-lived (about 74). Using the same blood draw, the study looked at two additional independent replicas of 1 million unique cDNA reads for two donors, one aged 18 to 29 and the other aged 80 or older. Study-wide conclusions, independent of this receptor: Observed TCR beta diversity per million T cells fell roughly linearly with age, and a significant reduction was already apparent by age around 40. Estimates of total diversity based on one million sequenced T cells were considered lower bounds and underestimates. A strong correlation was found between observed TCR beta diversity and the percentage of naive T cells measured by flow cytometry. The long-lived group showed more naive CD4+ T cells, fewer expanded clones and increased TCR diversity than the aged group, suggesting age selection. Conclusive comparison of naive and antigen-experienced compartments was prevented by the profiling of bulk unsorted PBMCs. Donor CMV infection status was unknown, potentially confounding age-related changes in expanded clonotypes.

In regard to this clonotype: It lacks a known antigen. No much larger clone is present one base from it, and per-base qualities are unavailable.

Its CDR3 holds 15 amino acids, cysteine through phenylalanine. Of all the DNA, just the CDR3 is kept, 45 bases in frame from base 1. The germline V gene (reference sequence) yields LNHNV for CDR1 and YYDKDF for CDR2. V drops 8 bases and J drops 2 bases, leaving 16 bases in between. Receptor libraries were prepared by 5' RACE. Sequencing relied on an Illumina HiSeq 2500. A second about 7 to 12 cycle PCR used a sample-barcoded 5' primer and a J-beta primer mix. A unique molecular identifier was introduced onto each TCR beta cDNA molecule by a template-switch 5' adaptor carrying 12 random nucleotides. Each sample yielded at least 2.5 million CDR3-containing paired-end reads. The Mint cDNA synthesis kit, primed by a TRBC-specific oligonucleotide, was used to synthesize first-strand cDNA from all RNA. After uracil-DNA glycosylase treatment, a first 18-cycle PCR used universal primers M1SS and BC2_uni_R on all cDNA. Under the source paper's analysis protocol: For normalization, 1 million high-quality reads, each with a distinct molecular identifier, were randomly selected from each sample. Reads sharing molecular identifiers were discarded rather than binned into consensus sequences. MiTCR, set to a Q25 quality threshold and the strictest error-elimination algorithm, was used for CDR3 identification, clonotype clustering and error correction. A nonparametric unseen species model using Euler transformation provided a lower-bound estimate of total TCR beta diversity. The raw public reads went through TCRdb reprocessing: fastp at Q25, MiXCR clone calling, in-frame beta chains kept. Each CDR3 protein gets just one entry, which takes the most common genes and DNA from the rows behind it. TCRdb, not the authors, supplied the V and J calls. Here the sample has more than 650,000 distinct CDR3 sequences; 20% to 30% occur a single time. The ten largest clones capture 2.5% to 3.5% of the sample.

Systemically healthy Caucasian individuals from Russia, 35 to 50 in total and aged roughly 6 to 100 years, were included as donors. About 9.6 milliliters of peripheral blood were collected from each donor into EDTA-treated Vacutainer tubes. Ficoll-Paque density-gradient centrifugation was used to isolate PBMCs, with at least 7 million per sample. Trizol reagent was used to extract total RNA from the PBMCs, yielding at least 5.5 micrograms per sample. For every donor, an aliquot of PBMCs went through flow cytometry to measure the percentages of naive CD45RAhigh/CD27high T cells. The sample was also linked to a second study, of T cells of mothers and their children. Per that second paper: Nine systemically healthy Caucasian individuals, comprising three mothers and their six children, were included as donors. cDNA synthesis consumed the entire amount of extracted RNA, loaded at about 1.5 ug RNA in each 15 ul reaction. In the second PCR, sample barcodes and 2-4 random nucleotides were introduced via the M1S primer. Over 8.5 million TCR beta CDR3 reads were obtained for each mother, and some 3.1 million reads were obtained for each child. TCR recombination output is similarly shaped by thymic selection in related and unrelated pairs, with a minor effect exerted by inherited differences. Related mother-child pairs always showed normalized repertoire overlap that was slightly higher than in unrelated mother-child pairs, though the difference was never significant. Persistent microchimeric T cell clones were not detected, at a sensitivity of 85 to 100 clones per million clonotypes. To look for features that set related mother-child pairs apart from unrelated individuals, the researchers ran deep NGS to compare the TCR beta repertoires of mothers and children. The mean age was about 40 +/- 4 years for the mothers and approximately 11 +/- 4 years for the children. After adapter ligation with NEBNext reagents, the libraries were sequenced on Illumina HiSeq 2000 with 100+100 nt paired-end reads. Mother and child libraries were prepared a month apart and sequenced in separate runs to prevent cross-contamination. Each donor had between roughly 500,000 and 2,100,000 distinct TCR beta clonotypes identified. Naive TCR beta clonotypes were estimated from low-frequency clonotypes matched to each donor's FACS-determined naive share, without sorting.

This clonotype was obtained from a boy aged 10-17 years in good health. Sequenced input: blood. The rearrangement combines TRBV15 with TRBJ1-3; the D gene is possibly TRBD1, with 6 bases matching. The CDR3 reads as follows: CATAGTGFPGNTIYF. The nucleotide sequence reads as follows: TGTGCCACCGCTGGAACAGGGTTTCCTGGAAACACCATATATTTT.